Below, one TCR beta chain is given with its context. This sample was taken from a study of blood T cell repertoires in COVID-19. Study context: COVID-19 samples, acute and convalescent, were from the United States, Italy and Spain. Nucleic acid was either cDNA or gDNA, and it came from T cells, B-cell-depleted T cells, or PBMCs.

Germline lookup yields CDR1 SGHTA and CDR2 FQGTGA. The CDR3 spans 16 residues. V was shortened by 5 bases and J by 7 bases, with 18 bases between the two germline ends. In the source study's methods: Amplification with reference gene primers provided the estimates of nucleated cell counts. The data were produced by immunoSEQ multiplex PCR, yet TCRdb's version contains in-frame clones alone and is incomplete. The V and J calls and clone size come from that table; D and trimming were worked out from the DNA. The sample consists of tens of thousands of clones, about 79% of them appearing once. The sequence derives from a woman between 50 and 59 years old with acute or convalescent COVID-19. This chain joins TRBV7-3 and TRBJ1-6; no firm D call. Input material: peripheral blood. CDR3 region: CASSLTRSSGNSPLHF. The DNA for the CDR3 is TGTGCCAGCAGCCTTACTAGGTCCTCTGGGAATTCACCCCTCCACTTT.